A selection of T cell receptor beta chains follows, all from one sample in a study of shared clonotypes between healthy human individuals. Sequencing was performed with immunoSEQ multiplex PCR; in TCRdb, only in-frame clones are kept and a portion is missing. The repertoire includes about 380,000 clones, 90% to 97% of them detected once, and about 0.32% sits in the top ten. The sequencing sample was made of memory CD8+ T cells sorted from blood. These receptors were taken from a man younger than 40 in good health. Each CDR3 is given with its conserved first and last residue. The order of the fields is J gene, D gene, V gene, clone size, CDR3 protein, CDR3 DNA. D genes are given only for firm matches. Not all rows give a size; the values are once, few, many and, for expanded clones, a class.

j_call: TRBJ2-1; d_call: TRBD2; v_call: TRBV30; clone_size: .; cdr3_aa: CAWSVGLAGGREQFF; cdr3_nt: TGTGCCTGGAGTGTAGGGCTAGCGGGAGGTCGTGAGCAGTTCTTC
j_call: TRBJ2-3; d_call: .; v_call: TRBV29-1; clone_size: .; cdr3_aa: CSVVRMTDTQYF; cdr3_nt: TGCAGCGTTGTTCGGATGACAGATACGCAGTATTTT
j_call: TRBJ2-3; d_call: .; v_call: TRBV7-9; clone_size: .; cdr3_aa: CATPGSTDTQYF; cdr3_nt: TGTGCCACCCCTGGGTCCACAGATACGCAGTATTTT
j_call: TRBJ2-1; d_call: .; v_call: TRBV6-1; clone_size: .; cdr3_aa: CASSEMAYNEQFF; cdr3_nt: TGTGCCAGCAGTGAGATGGCATACAATGAGCAGTTCTTC
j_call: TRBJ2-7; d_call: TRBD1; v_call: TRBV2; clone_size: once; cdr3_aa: CASSRSGTGGRYEQYF; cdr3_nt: TGTGCCAGCAGCCGATCCGGGACAGGGGGCCGGTACGAGCAGTACTTC
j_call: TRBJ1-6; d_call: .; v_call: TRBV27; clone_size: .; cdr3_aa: CASSLIGSSYNSPLHF; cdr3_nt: TGTGCCAGCAGTTTAATAGGGAGCTCCTATAATTCACCCCTCCACTTT
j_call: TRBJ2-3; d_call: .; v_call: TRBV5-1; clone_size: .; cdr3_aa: CASSPEAHTDTQYF; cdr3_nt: TGCGCCAGCAGCCCGGAGGCCCACACAGATACGCAGTATTTT
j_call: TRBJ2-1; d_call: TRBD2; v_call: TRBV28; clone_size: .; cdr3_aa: CASRTRGTSGRAGHEQFF; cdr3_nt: TGTGCCAGCAGAACCCGCGGGACTAGCGGGAGGGCCGGCCATGAGCAGTTCTTC
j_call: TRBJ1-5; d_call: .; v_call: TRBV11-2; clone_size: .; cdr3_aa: CASSFGTNQPQHF; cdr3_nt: TGTGCCAGCAGCTTCGGGACAAATCAGCCCCAGCATTTT
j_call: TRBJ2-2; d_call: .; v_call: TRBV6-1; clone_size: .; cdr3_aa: CASSEAGQNTGELFF; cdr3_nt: TGTGCCAGCAGTGAAGCGGGTCAGAACACCGGGGAGCTGTTTTTT
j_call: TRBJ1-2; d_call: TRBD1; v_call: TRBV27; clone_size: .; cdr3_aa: CASSSPGQGNYGYTF; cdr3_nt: TGTGCCAGCAGTTCACCGGGACAGGGGAACTATGGCTACACCTTC
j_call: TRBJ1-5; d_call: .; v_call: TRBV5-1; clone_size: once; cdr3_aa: CASSLQPGPNQPQHF; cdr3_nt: TGCGCCAGCAGCTTGCAGCCCGGGCCAAATCAGCCCCAGCATTTT
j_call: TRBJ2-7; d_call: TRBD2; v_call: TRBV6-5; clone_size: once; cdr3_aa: CASSYRGTSGIYEQYF; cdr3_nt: TGTGCCAGCAGTTATCGGGGGACTAGCGGGATCTACGAGCAGTACTTC
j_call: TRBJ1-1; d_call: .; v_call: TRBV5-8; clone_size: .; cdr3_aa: CASSLSGTAVEAFF; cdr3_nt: TGTGCCAGCAGCTTGTCAGGGACGGCCGTTGAAGCTTTCTTT
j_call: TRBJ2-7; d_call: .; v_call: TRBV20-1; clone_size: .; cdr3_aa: CSASWIGEQYF; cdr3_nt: TGCAGTGCTAGCTGGATCGGCGAGCAGTACTTC
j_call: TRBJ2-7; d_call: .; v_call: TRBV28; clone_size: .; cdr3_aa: CASSLKSVSYEQYF; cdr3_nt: TGTGCCAGCAGTTTAAAGTCCGTCTCCTACGAGCAGTACTTC
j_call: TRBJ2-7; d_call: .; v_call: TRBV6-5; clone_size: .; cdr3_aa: CASSYSIGSSYEQYF; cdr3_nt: TGTGCCAGCAGTTACTCGATCGGGAGCTCCTACGAGCAGTACTTC
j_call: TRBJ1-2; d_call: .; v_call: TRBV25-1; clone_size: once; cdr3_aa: CASSEYPTGANGYTF; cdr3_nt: TGTGCCAGCAGTGAATATCCAACGGGGGCGAATGGCTACACCTTC
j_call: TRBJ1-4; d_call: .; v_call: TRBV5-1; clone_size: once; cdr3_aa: CASSLGALQGGEKLFF; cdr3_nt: TGCGCCAGCAGCTTGGGAGCTCTCCAGGGTGGTGAAAAACTGTTTTTT
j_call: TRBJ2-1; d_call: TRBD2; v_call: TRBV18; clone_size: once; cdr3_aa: CASSANSGRASYNEQFF; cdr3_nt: TGTGCCAGCTCAGCTAATAGCGGGAGGGCCTCCTACAATGAGCAGTTCTTC
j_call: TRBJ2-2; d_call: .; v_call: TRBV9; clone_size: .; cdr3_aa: CASSKGTGELFF; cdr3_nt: TGTGCCAGCAGCAAAGGGACCGGGGAGCTGTTTTTT
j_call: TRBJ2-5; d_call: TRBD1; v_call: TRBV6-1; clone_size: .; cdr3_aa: CASSRVDRGQETQYF; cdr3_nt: TGTGCCAGCAGCCGAGTGGACAGGGGGCAAGAGACCCAGTACTTC
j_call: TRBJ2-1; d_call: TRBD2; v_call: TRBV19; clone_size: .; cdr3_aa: CASSIWLAGRSSYNEQFF; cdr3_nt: TGTGCCAGTAGTATATGGCTAGCGGGTAGGAGCTCCTACAATGAGCAGTTCTTC
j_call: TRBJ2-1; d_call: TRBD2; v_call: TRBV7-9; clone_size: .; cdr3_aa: CASSRTSGTLSYNEQFF; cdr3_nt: TGTGCCAGCAGCCGGACTAGCGGGACGTTATCCTACAATGAGCAGTTCTTC
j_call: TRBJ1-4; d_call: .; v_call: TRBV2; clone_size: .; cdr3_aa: CASSVRPLNNEKLFF; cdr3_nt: TGTGCCAGCAGTGTTCGGCCTTTAAATAATGAAAAACTGTTTTTT
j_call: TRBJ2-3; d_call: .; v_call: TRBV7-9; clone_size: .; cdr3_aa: CASSLASGTDTQYF; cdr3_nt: TGTGCCAGCAGCTTAGCTAGCGGCACAGATACGCAGTATTTT
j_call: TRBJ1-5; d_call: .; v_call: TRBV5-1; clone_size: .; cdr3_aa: CASSLEGSNQPQHF; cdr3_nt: TGCGCCAGCAGCTTGGAAGGGTCGAATCAGCCCCAGCATTTT
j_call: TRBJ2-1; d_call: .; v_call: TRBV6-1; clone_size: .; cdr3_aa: CASSGGRGQAYNEQFF; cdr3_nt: TGTGCCAGCAGTGGGGGTCGCGGGCAGGCTTACAATGAGCAGTTCTTC
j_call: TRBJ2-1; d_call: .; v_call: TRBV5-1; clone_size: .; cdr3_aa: CASRRSSSNEQFF; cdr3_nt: TGCGCCAGCCGCCGATCTAGCAGCAATGAGCAGTTCTTC
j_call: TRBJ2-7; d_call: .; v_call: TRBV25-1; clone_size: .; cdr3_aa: CASSGSYEQYF; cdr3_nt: TGTGCCAGCAGTGGTTCCTACGAGCAGTACTTC
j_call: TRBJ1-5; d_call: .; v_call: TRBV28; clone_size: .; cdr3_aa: CASSLMRDQPQHF; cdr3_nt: TGTGCCAGCAGTTTAATGCGGGATCAGCCCCAGCATTTT
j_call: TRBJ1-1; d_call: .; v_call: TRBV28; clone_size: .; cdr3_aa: CASSLSLKITGRLMNTEAFF; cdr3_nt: TGTGCCAGCAGTTTATCTCTGAAAATTACAGGGCGGTTGATGAACACTGAAGCTTTCTTT
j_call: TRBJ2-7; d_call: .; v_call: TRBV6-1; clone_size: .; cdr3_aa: CASRLTGTLSYEQYF; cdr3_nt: TGTGCCAGCAGACTCACCGGGACACTCTCCTACGAGCAGTACTTC
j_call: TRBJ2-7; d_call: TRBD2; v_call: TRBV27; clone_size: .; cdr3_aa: CASSPLAGGSYEQYF; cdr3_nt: TGTGCCAGCAGTCCATTAGCGGGAGGTTCCTACGAGCAGTACTTC
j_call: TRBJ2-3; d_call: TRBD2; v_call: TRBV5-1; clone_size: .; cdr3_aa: CASSSVLIAGKIADTQYF; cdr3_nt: TGCGCCAGCAGCTCGGTCCTAATAGCGGGTAAAATAGCAGATACGCAGTATTTT
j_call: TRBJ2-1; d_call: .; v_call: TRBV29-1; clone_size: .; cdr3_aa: CSVEGWVSSYNEQFF; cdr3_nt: TGCAGCGTTGAAGGTTGGGTCAGCTCCTACAATGAGCAGTTCTTC
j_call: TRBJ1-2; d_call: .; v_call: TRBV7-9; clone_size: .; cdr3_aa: CASSLADIGGYGYTF; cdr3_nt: TGTGCCAGCAGCTTAGCGGACATCGGAGGCTATGGCTACACCTTC
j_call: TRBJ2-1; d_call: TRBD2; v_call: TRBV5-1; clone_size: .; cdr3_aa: CASSFSLGGTYNEQFF; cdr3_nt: TGCGCCAGCAGCTTTTCTTTGGGGGGGACCTACAATGAGCAGTTCTTC
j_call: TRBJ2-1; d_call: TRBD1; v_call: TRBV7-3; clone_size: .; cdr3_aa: CASSLVGTGGNNEQFF; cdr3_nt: TGTGCCAGCAGCTTAGTAGGGACAGGGGGCAACAATGAGCAGTTCTTC
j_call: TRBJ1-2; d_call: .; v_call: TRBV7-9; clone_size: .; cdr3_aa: CASSYGASNYGYTF; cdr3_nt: TGTGCCAGCAGCTACGGGGCTTCTAACTATGGCTACACCTTC
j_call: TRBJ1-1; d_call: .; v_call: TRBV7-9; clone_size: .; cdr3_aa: CASSLEIARSGAFF; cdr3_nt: TGTGCCAGCAGCTTAGAAATTGCCCGAAGTGGCGCTTTCTTT
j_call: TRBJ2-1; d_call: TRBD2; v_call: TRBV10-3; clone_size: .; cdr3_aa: CAISVASGTGNEQFF; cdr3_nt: TGTGCCATCAGTGTAGCTAGCGGGACCGGCAATGAGCAGTTCTTC
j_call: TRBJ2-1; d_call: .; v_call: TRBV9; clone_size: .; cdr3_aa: CASSVGGASYNEQFF; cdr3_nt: TGTGCCAGCAGCGTAGGCGGGGCCTCCTACAATGAGCAGTTCTTC
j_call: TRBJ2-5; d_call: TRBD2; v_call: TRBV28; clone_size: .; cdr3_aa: CASLAGGRQETQYF; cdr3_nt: TGTGCCAGCTTAGCGGGAGGGCGGCAAGAGACCCAGTACTTC
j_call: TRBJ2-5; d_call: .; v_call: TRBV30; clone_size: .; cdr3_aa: CAWSTRWTQYF; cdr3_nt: TGTGCCTGGAGTACACGGTGGACCCAGTACTTC